The clone carrying this T cell receptor (beta chain) came up many times. Its matching antigen is unknown. The V gene lost 5 bases and the J gene lost 6 bases, with 10 bases spanning the gap. The CDR3 is 13 amino acids. From germline, CDR1 is SGHAT and CDR2 FQNNGV. This sample is part of a study of T cell repertoires in cytomegalovirus infection. Study-wide background: CMV infection plus the matching HLA type was flagged by public TCR beta signatures.

TCRdb recomputed calls from the reads with MiXCR, one row per CDR3 protein. This sample has some 97,000 distinct CDR3 sequences, with about 22% found just once. Findings of the study overall: Totalled public TCR beta family frequency picked out people who carried CMV plus the relevant HLA. Clonotypes of TCR beta that were HLA-C-restricted and CMV-specific dominated the ex vivo response.

The chain couples TRBV11-2 to TRBJ2-2, with a tentative D call TRBD2 (6 bases). The receptor's source is a human donor in good health (CMV status not recorded). Some clones in this sample may be carry-over from other donors' samples. The specimen was CD8+ T cells from PBMCs. CDR3 sequence (DNA): TGTGCCAGCAGCCCGACGGGGGCCGGGGAGCTGTTTTTT. Its protein is CASSPTGAGELFF.